The clone carrying this T cell receptor (beta chain) is a singleton in its sample. The junction departs from germline at one end; a sequencing error may be responsible. PCR employed 60 Vbeta and 13 Jbeta primers. Measured with immunoSEQ multiplex PCR; TCRdb has only the in-frame clones, and not every one. Here the sample spans about 160,000 clones, over 75% being singletons. These data come from a study of cytomegalovirus exposure and HLA in healthy donors. Germline assignment: CDR1 SGDLS and CDR2 YYNGEE. The CDR3 is 15 amino acids. Input material: PBMCs. V and J are TRBV9 and TRBJ2-1, with a weak D call TRBD1 (5 bases). The sequence was collected from a man aged 35 to 55 in good health and CMV-seronegative. CDR3 bases: TGTGCCAGCAGCGGAGGCTGGGGCTCCAACAATGAGCAGTTCTTC. Amino acid sequence: CASSGGWGSNNEQFF. The full variable domain, completed using reference TRBV9 and TRBJ2-1, is DSGVTQTPKHLITATGQRVTLRCSPRSGDLSVYWYQQSLDQGLQFLIQYYNGEERAKGNILERFSAQQFPDLHSELNLSSLELGDSALYFCASSGGWGSNNEQFFGPGTRLTVL.